Presented here are 4 T cell receptor beta chains from one specimen sequenced in a study of PD-1 blockade in mismatch repair-deficient tumors. The protocol was immunoSEQ multiplex PCR, while the TCRdb copy is restricted to in-frame clones and leaves out a portion. The table shows around 120,000 clones, with 85% to 90% occurring only once. The sample here was peripheral blood, taken 44 weeks after starting pembrolizumab. Receptors were obtained from an adult with mismatch repair-deficient cancer.

V usage is TRBV5-6 and J usage is TRBJ1-1; TRBD1 matches at 8 bases. The CDR3 spans 14 residues. CDR1 is SGHDT, CDR2 YYEEEE, per germline. The trim removed 0 bases at V and 7 bases at J, leaving 5 bases unmatched. The DNA for the CDR3 is TGTGCCAGCAGCTTGGGTCTCAGGGGGCATGAAGCTTTCTTT. As protein: CASSLGLRGHEAFF.

The genes are TRBV6-5 and TRBJ2-3, with TRBD1 matching 9 bases. V lost 6 bases and J lost 3; bases outside the gene matches: 10. The CDR3 length is 16 residues. Germline lookup yields CDR1 MNHEY and CDR2 SVGAGI. CDR3 coding DNA: TGTGCCAGCAGATACAGGCCGGGACAGGGTACAGATACGCAGTATTTT. Protein sequence: CASRYRPGQGTDTQYF.

The rearrangement joins TRBV19 to TRBJ2-5; TRBD2 is a possible D gene (5 bases). From germline, CDR1 is LNHDA and CDR2 SQIVND (reference sequence). Trimming cost V 5 bases and J 0 bases, with 13 bases left between them. CDR3 length equals 15 residues. This CDR3 reads CASSGLANNQETQYF. In DNA, the CDR3 is TGTGCCAGTAGTGGGTTAGCGAACAACCAAGAGACCCAGTACTTC.

A word on this clone: Compared with germline, one end of the junction differs, possibly owing to a read error. The chain joins TRBV2 to TRBJ2-3; D might be TRBD1 (6 bases). The germline gives CDR1 SNHLY, CDR2 FYNNEI. CDR3 size: 16 residues. The CDR3 protein is CASREDRKTSTDTQYF. In DNA, the CDR3 is TGTGCCAGCAGGGAAGACAGGAAAACATCCACAGATACGCAGTATTTT.